The clone carrying this T cell receptor beta chain showed up many times. The data originate from a study of T cells in Graves' hyperthyroidism and ophthalmopathy. Study-wide background: Before treatment of any kind, peripheral blood was taken at initial diagnosis.

There were TCR beta CDR3 regions amplified from RNA transcripts. The HTBI primer set was used in a first-round RT-PCR of the TCR CDR3. TCRdb redid the calling of the multiplex PCR reads with MiXCR, one entry per CDR3 protein. The sample has 600,000 or so distinct CDR3 sequences, more than 14% seen once. Ophthalmopathy patients all had a Clinical Activity Score of at least 3, a NOSPECS grade of at least 4 and disease under 3 months old. Each 10 ml fresh peripheral blood draw supplied the PBMCs. Sequenced material: blood. The clonotype was recovered from a woman aged 50 to 65 with Graves' ophthalmopathy.

The CDR3 loop is CASSLGVQVGQYF. The CDR3 DNA follows: TGTGCCAGCAGCTTAGGGGTACAGGTCGGGCAGTACTTC. The rearrangement uses TRBV7-9 and TRBJ2-7, with D perhaps TRBD1 (5 bases). The CDR3 spans 13 residues. Per the germline V gene, CDR1 is SEHNR and CDR2 is FQNEAQ (reference sequence). The germline V and J ends were trimmed by 1 base and 9 bases, with 13 bases remaining between them.